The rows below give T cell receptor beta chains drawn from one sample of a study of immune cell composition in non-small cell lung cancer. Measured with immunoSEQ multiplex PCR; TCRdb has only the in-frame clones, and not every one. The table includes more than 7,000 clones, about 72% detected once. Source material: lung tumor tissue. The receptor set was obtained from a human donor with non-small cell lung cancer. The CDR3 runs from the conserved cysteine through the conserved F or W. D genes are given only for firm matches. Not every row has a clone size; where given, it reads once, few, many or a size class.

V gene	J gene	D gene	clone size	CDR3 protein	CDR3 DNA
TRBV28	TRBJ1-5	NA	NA	CASSLGVASDGGPQHF	TGTGCCAGCAGTTTAGGTGTAGCATCCGACGGGGGGCCCCAGCATTTT
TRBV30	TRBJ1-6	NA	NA	CAWGDRGIGNSPLHF	TGTGCCTGGGGGGACCGGGGGATCGGCAATTCACCCCTCCACTTT
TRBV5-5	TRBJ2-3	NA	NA	CASTPGALGAQYF	TGTGCCAGCACCCCCGGCGCCCTAGGGGCGCAGTATTTT
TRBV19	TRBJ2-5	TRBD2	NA	CASSIGTRTSGREETQYF	TGTGCCAGTAGTATAGGGACGAGGACTAGCGGGAGAGAAGAGACCCAGTACTTC
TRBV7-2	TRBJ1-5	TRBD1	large	CASSADRGNQPQHF	TGTGCCAGCAGCGCGGACAGGGGAAATCAGCCCCAGCATTTT
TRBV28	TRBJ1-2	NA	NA	CASSWTSGSNYGYTF	TGTGCCAGCAGTTGGACTTCGGGGTCCAACTATGGCTACACCTTC
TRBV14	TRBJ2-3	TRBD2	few	CASSQDPNPLAENTDTQYF	TGTGCCAGCAGCCAAGATCCCAACCCTCTAGCGGAGAACACAGATACGCAGTATTTT
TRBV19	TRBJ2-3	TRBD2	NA	CASSEAGYTDTQYF	TGTGCCAGTAGTGAAGCGGGATACACAGATACGCAGTATTTT
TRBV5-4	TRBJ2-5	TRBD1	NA	CASSSGDRGETQYF	TGTGCCAGCAGCTCGGGGGACAGGGGAGAGACCCAGTACTTC
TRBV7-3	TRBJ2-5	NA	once	CASRQKSGVETQYF	TGTGCCAGCAGGCAAAAATCAGGGGTGGAGACCCAGTACTTC
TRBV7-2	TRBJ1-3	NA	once	CASSSRNTIYF	TGTGCCAGCAGCTCTAGAAACACCATATATTTT
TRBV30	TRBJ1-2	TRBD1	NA	CAWNLPTTGDTF	TGTGCCTGGAATCTTCCGACGACAGGGGACACCTTC
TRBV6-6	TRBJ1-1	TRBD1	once	CASRQGRVETEAFF	TGTGCCAGCCGACAGGGGAGGGTTGAAACTGAAGCTTTCTTT
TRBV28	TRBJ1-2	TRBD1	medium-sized	CASSQPGQGAKGYTF	TGTGCCAGCAGTCAACCGGGACAGGGGGCGAAGGGCTACACCTTC
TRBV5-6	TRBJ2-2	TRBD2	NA	CASGPLAGAYTGELFF	TGTGCCAGCGGCCCACTAGCGGGAGCGTACACCGGGGAGCTGTTTTTT
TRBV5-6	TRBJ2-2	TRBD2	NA	CASRGLAGPIGELFF	TGTGCCAGCAGGGGACTAGCGGGACCTATCGGGGAGCTGTTTTTT
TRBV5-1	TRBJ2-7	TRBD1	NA	CASSLALGQAMREQYF	TGCGCCAGCAGCTTGGCCCTGGGACAGGCAATGAGGGAGCAGTACTTC
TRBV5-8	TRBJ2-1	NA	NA	CASSRGQSYNEQFF	TGTGCCAGCAGCAGGGGCCAGTCCTACAATGAGCAGTTCTTC
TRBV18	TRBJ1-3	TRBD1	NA	CASSPVTGVGNTIYF	TGTGCCAGCTCACCGGTGACAGGGGTCGGAAACACCATATATTTT
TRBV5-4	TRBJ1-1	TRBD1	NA	CASSPPGQTNTEAFF	TGTGCCAGCAGCCCGCCGGGACAGACGAACACTGAAGCTTTCTTT
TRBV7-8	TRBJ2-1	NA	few	CASSLVWGGGNEQFF	TGTGCCAGCAGCTTAGTTTGGGGAGGGGGCAATGAGCAGTTCTTC
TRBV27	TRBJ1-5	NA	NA	CASSLFGTGKGQPQHF	TGTGCCAGCAGTTTATTTGGCACAGGGAAAGGTCAGCCCCAGCATTTT
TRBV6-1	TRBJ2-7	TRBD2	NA	CASSERQIGLAGLYEQYF	TGTGCCAGCAGTGAAAGACAAATAGGACTAGCGGGCCTCTACGAGCAGTACTTC
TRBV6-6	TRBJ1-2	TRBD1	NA	CASRYPGQGYGYTF	TGTGCCAGCAGATATCCGGGACAGGGGTATGGCTACACCTTC
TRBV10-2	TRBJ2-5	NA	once	CASSELEQETQYF	TGCGCCAGCAGTGAGTTGGAGCAAGAGACCCAGTACTTC
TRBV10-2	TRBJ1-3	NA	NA	CASKLGEAGTIYF	TGCGCCAGCAAGTTAGGGGAAGCTGGCACCATATATTTT
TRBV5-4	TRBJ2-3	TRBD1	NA	CASSLPRTGGTDTQYF	TGTGCCAGCAGCCTGCCCCGGACAGGGGGCACAGATACGCAGTATTTT
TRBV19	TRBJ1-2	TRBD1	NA	CASSFRTGVNYGYTF	TGTGCCAGTAGTTTCCGGACAGGTGTCAACTATGGCTACACCTTC
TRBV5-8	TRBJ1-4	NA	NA	CASSLGRGTNEKLFF	TGTGCCAGCAGCTTGGGTAGGGGAACTAATGAAAAACTGTTTTTT
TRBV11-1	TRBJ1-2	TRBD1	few	CASSSAGQGPADGGGYTF	TGTGCCAGCAGCTCCGCAGGACAGGGACCCGCCGACGGCGGTGGCTACACCTTC
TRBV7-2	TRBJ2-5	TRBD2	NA	CASSPGYRTSGYQETQYF	TGTGCCAGCAGCCCCGGATACCGGACTAGCGGGTACCAAGAGACCCAGTACTTC
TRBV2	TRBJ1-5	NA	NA	CASRDQGFYQPQHF	TGTGCCAGCAGGGACCAGGGGTTCTATCAGCCCCAGCATTTT
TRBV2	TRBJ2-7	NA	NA	CASRKVEVSYEQYF	TGTGCCAGCAGGAAGGTCGAGGTATCCTACGAGCAGTACTTC
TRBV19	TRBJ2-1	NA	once	CASSIWAGSGGGEQFF	TGTGCCAGTAGTATATGGGCAGGGAGCGGTGGAGGGGAGCAGTTCTTC
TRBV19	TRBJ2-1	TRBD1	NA	CASSGTGVNEQFF	TGTGCCAGTAGCGGGACAGGGGTGAATGAGCAGTTCTTC
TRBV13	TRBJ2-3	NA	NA	CASRVTTGEGADTQYF	TGTGCCAGCAGGGTTACGACAGGCGAAGGAGCAGATACGCAGTATTTT
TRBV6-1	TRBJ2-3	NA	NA	CASSEFGDTDTQYF	TGTGCCAGCAGTGAATTTGGAGACACAGATACGCAGTATTTT
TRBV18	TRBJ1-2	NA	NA	CASSSAGTRSYGYTF	TGTGCCAGCTCATCGGCAGGCACAAGGTCTTATGGCTACACCTTC
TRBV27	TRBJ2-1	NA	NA	CASSFSILAGVGRNSYNEQFF	TGTGCCAGCAGTTTTTCGATCCTCGCCGGTGTTGGGCGAAATTCCTACAATGAGCAGTTCTTC
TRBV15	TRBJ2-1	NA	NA	CATSRASAYNEQFF	TGTGCCACCAGCAGAGCCTCGGCCTACAATGAGCAGTTCTTC
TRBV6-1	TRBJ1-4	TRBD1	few	CASRSRGREKLFF	TGTGCCAGCAGATCCAGGGGGCGAGAAAAACTGTTTTTT
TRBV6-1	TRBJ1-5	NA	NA	CASSERGGWGSNQPQHF	TGTGCCAGCAGTGAGAGGGGAGGGTGGGGTAGCAATCAGCCCCAGCATTTT
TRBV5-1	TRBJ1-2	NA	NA	CASSLWATPPGYTF	TGCGCCAGCAGCTTGTGGGCAACCCCTCCTGGCTACACCTTC
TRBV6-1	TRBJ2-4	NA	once	CASSVGTGQEGAKNIQYF	TGTGCCAGCAGTGTTGGAACAGGGCAAGAGGGGGCCAAAAACATTCAGTACTTC
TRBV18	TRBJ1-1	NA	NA	CASSPPSGDLTEAFF	TGTGCCAGCTCACCACCGTCCGGGGATCTGACTGAAGCTTTCTTT
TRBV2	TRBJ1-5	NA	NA	CASSESWTVNQPQHF	TGTGCCAGCAGTGAAAGTTGGACAGTCAATCAGCCCCAGCATTTT
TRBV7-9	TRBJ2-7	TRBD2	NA	CASRTSGGPYEQYF	TGTGCCAGCAGAACTAGCGGGGGACCCTACGAGCAGTACTTC
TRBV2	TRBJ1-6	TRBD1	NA	CASQSEGASNSPLHF	TGTGCCAGCCAAAGCGAGGGGGCTTCAAATTCACCCCTCCACTTT
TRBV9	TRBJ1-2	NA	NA	CASSRGGQDGYTF	TGTGCCAGCAGCCGGGGGGGGCAGGATGGCTACACCTTC
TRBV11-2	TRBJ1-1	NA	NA	CASSLFGRGAFF	TGTGCCAGCAGCTTATTCGGAAGGGGAGCTTTCTTT
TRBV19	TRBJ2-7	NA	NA	CASSRGTTYEQYF	TGTGCCAGTAGTCGGGGGACCACCTACGAGCAGTACTTC
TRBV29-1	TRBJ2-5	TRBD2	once	CSVKRGQETQYF	TGCAGCGTTAAGCGGGGACAAGAGACCCAGTACTTC
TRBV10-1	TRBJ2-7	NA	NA	CASSEGQVPYEQYF	TGCGCCAGCAGTGAGGGGCAGGTTCCCTACGAGCAGTACTTC